This T cell receptor beta chain was sequenced in a study of T cells in Graves' hyperthyroidism and ophthalmopathy. J gave up 3 bases and V 5 bases, and 4 bases lay outside the gene matches. The CDR3 runs 14 residues. Germline V gene sequence: CDR1 DFQATT, CDR2 SNEGSKA (reference sequence). Uncontrolled infection, other autoimmune disease, pregnancy or lactation excluded patients. Each diagnosis drew on symptoms, thyroxine, TRAb, thyroid ultrasound and orbital computed tomography findings. PBMCs were sourced from about 10 ml fresh peripheral blood. Regions amplified from RNA transcripts were the TCR beta CDR3 regions. The TCR CDR3 was amplified in a first-round RT-PCR using the HTBI primer set. TCRdb re-called the multiplex PCR reads through MiXCR, storing one row per CDR3 protein. The sample yields under 300,000 distinct CDR3 sequences, 13% seen once. This clonotype was detected ten times or more.

The receptor was isolated from a woman aged 30 to 39 with Graves' hyperthyroidism that later progressed to Graves' ophthalmopathy. The sequencing input was blood. V usage is TRBV20-1 and J usage is TRBJ2-7; 13 nucleotides align to TRBD2. CDR3 residues: CSASGLAGVYEQYF. The DNA for the CDR3 is TGCAGTGCTTCTGGACTAGCGGGAGTCTACGAGCAGTACTTC.